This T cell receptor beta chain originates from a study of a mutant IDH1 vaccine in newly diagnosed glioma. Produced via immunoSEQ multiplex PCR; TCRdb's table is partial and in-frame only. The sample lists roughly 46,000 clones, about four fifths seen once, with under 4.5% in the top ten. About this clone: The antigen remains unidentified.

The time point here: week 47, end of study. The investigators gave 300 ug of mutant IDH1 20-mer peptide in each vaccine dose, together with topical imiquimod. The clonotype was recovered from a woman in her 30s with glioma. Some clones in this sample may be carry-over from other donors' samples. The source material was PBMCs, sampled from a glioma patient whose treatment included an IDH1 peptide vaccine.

CDR3 nucleotides: TGTGCCAGCTCACCAGGGGATTGGGGCGGAGAAAAACTGTTTTTT. This codes for CASSPGDWGGEKLFF. This sequence joins TRBV18 and TRBJ1-4; possible D gene TRBD1, 5 bases. CDR1 is KGHSH and CDR2 is LQKENI in the germline V gene. The CDR3 runs to 15 residues. The V gene lost 2 bases and the J gene lost 8 bases, with 15 bases spanning the gap.